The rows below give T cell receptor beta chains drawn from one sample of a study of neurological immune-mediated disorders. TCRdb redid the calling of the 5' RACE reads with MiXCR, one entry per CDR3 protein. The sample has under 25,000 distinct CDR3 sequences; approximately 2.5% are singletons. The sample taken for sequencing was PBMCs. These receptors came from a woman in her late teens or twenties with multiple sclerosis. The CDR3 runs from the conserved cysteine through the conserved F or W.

cdr3_aa: CASSLVIAGAAFF
j_call: TRBJ1-1
v_call: TRBV11-2

cdr3_aa: CSAADSTTRDTQYF
j_call: TRBJ2-3
v_call: TRBV20-1

cdr3_aa: CASSQTIRTEAFF
j_call: TRBJ1-1
v_call: TRBV3-1

cdr3_aa: CASSPGQVYNEQFF
j_call: TRBJ2-1
v_call: TRBV6-2/TRBV6-3

cdr3_aa: CSATGLAASTDTQYF
j_call: TRBJ2-3
v_call: TRBV20-1

cdr3_aa: CASSVQGATEAFF
j_call: TRBJ1-1
v_call: TRBV14

cdr3_aa: CASSLLAASYEQYF
j_call: TRBJ2-7
v_call: TRBV7-9

cdr3_aa: CASREGPRTYEQYF
j_call: TRBJ2-7
v_call: TRBV10-2

cdr3_aa: CASRYAGGTEAFF
j_call: TRBJ1-1
v_call: TRBV11-2

cdr3_aa: CASGPQGARETQYF
j_call: TRBJ2-5
v_call: TRBV6-5

cdr3_aa: CASSPYSIQETQYF
j_call: TRBJ2-5
v_call: TRBV5-1

cdr3_aa: CSVEGTPSNYGYTF
j_call: TRBJ1-2
v_call: TRBV29-1

cdr3_aa: CASSFSETGTNEQFF
j_call: TRBJ2-1
v_call: TRBV5-1

cdr3_aa: CASSPGTAEETQYF
j_call: TRBJ2-5
v_call: TRBV5-1

cdr3_aa: CSGGLAEETQYF
j_call: TRBJ2-5
v_call: TRBV20-1

cdr3_aa: CASSVGDTQYF
j_call: TRBJ2-3
v_call: TRBV9

cdr3_aa: CAISRDGSNQPQHF
j_call: TRBJ1-5
v_call: TRBV10-3

cdr3_aa: CAIMGDGYTF
j_call: TRBJ1-2
v_call: TRBV10-3

cdr3_aa: CASSHPPSAGGWFSEAFF
j_call: TRBJ1-1
v_call: TRBV3-1

cdr3_aa: CASSPRVGGNYGYTF
j_call: TRBJ1-2
v_call: TRBV11-2

cdr3_aa: CASSPWGAETQYF
j_call: TRBJ2-5
v_call: TRBV3-1

cdr3_aa: CASTFPGQGAGEQFF
j_call: TRBJ2-1
v_call: TRBV12-3/TRBV12-4

cdr3_aa: CASTGPSYEQYF
j_call: TRBJ2-7
v_call: TRBV5-1

cdr3_aa: CASKRETGDTEAFF
j_call: TRBJ1-1
v_call: TRBV5-1

cdr3_aa: CASSLAWGPTDTQYF
j_call: TRBJ2-3
v_call: TRBV7-2

cdr3_aa: CASSLRQPRDTQYF
j_call: TRBJ2-3
v_call: TRBV28

cdr3_aa: CSAREDRVNEQFF
j_call: TRBJ2-1
v_call: TRBV20-1

cdr3_aa: CATSPCLETQYF
j_call: TRBJ2-5
v_call: TRBV24-1

cdr3_aa: CASRGTGTGWSGYTF
j_call: TRBJ1-2
v_call: TRBV6-5

cdr3_aa: CASSLLDQPQHF
j_call: TRBJ1-5
v_call: TRBV12-3/TRBV12-4

cdr3_aa: CASSEVTGLRPYGYTF
j_call: TRBJ1-2
v_call: TRBV10-2

cdr3_aa: CASSQEGTYEQYF
j_call: TRBJ2-7
v_call: TRBV3-1

cdr3_aa: CSAIQVASNQPQHF
j_call: TRBJ1-5
v_call: TRBV20-1

cdr3_aa: CASSNKRTSGGSYNEQFF
j_call: TRBJ2-1
v_call: TRBV4-2

cdr3_aa: CASSPGGQHTGELFF
j_call: TRBJ2-2
v_call: TRBV28

cdr3_aa: CSASGTGLSYEQYF
j_call: TRBJ2-7
v_call: TRBV20-1

cdr3_aa: CASSRTGMNTEAFF
j_call: TRBJ1-1
v_call: TRBV3-1

cdr3_aa: CSVGKASDTQYF
j_call: TRBJ2-3
v_call: TRBV29-1

cdr3_aa: CASSGRTGRATEAFF
j_call: TRBJ1-1
v_call: TRBV5-1

cdr3_aa: CASSPEALNHGYTF
j_call: TRBJ1-2
v_call: TRBV2

cdr3_aa: CATSDPGQGGNQPQHF
j_call: TRBJ1-5
v_call: TRBV24-1

cdr3_aa: CASSLATDGNTEAFF
j_call: TRBJ1-1
v_call: TRBV7-6

cdr3_aa: CSARKLQSYTF
j_call: TRBJ1-2
v_call: TRBV20-1

cdr3_aa: CASSLQGAGYTF
j_call: TRBJ1-2
v_call: TRBV7-3

cdr3_aa: CASSEAGRGSSYEQYF
j_call: TRBJ2-7
v_call: TRBV2

cdr3_aa: CASTWASGYTGELFF
j_call: TRBJ2-2
v_call: TRBV12-3/TRBV12-4

cdr3_aa: CATSRDRQGLRVFF
j_call: TRBJ1-4
v_call: TRBV15

cdr3_aa: CSAIPSGILAAQYF
j_call: TRBJ2-3
v_call: TRBV20-1

cdr3_aa: CASSDYSGANVLTF
j_call: TRBJ2-6
v_call: TRBV5-1

cdr3_aa: CSARLGTVTTTQYF
j_call: TRBJ2-3
v_call: TRBV20-1

cdr3_aa: CASSQRLLGNTEAFF
j_call: TRBJ1-1
v_call: TRBV3-1

cdr3_aa: CASSVTGGNTGELFF
j_call: TRBJ2-2
v_call: TRBV9

cdr3_aa: CASSLGRVSSTDTQYF
j_call: TRBJ2-3
v_call: TRBV5-1

cdr3_aa: CASSQKIPGQRYSYGYTF
j_call: TRBJ1-2
v_call: TRBV3-1

cdr3_aa: CASSLNSVAGELFF
j_call: TRBJ2-2
v_call: TRBV7-6

cdr3_aa: CASTAILNYGYTF
j_call: TRBJ1-2
v_call: TRBV12-3/TRBV12-4

cdr3_aa: CASSSQGSGSNLGTGELFF
j_call: TRBJ2-2
v_call: TRBV11-2

cdr3_aa: CALRTGTYEQYF
j_call: TRBJ2-7
v_call: TRBV10-3

cdr3_aa: CASSQGTVDEKLFF
j_call: TRBJ1-4
v_call: TRBV18

cdr3_aa: CSAKPGHSSNQPQHF
j_call: TRBJ1-5
v_call: TRBV20-1